This TCR beta chain was captured in a study of radiotherapy plus CTLA-4 blockade in lung cancer. The overall study: For around 18% of patients, objective responses occurred, and around 31% had disease control.

Germline loops: CDR1 MGHDK, CDR2 SYGVNS. V lost 3 bases, J lost 6 bases, and 12 bases lay in between. The CDR3 runs to 15 residues. About this clone itself: What it binds is not known.

Method: immunoSEQ multiplex PCR; TCRdb's copy keeps in-frame clones and lacks some. This table has approximately 65,000 clones, around three quarters appearing once. Notes on the study in general: Peripheral blood showed expansion of tumor-derived TCR clones after radiotherapy and ipilimumab.

This chain connects TRBV25-1 to TRBJ1-6; D remains unclear. Sample: peripheral blood, taken from a patient treated with radiotherapy plus ipilimumab. The sequence was obtained from a human donor with non-small cell lung cancer who had a complete response to radiotherapy plus ipilimumab. The CDR3 sequence is CASSDGAVSNSPLHF. The CDR3 DNA follows: TGTGCCAGCAGTGATGGTGCTGTTTCTAATTCACCCCTCCACTTT.